These 8 T cell receptor beta chains share one sample of origin, sequenced in a study of blood T cell repertoires in COVID-19. Repertoires were generated with immunoSEQ multiplex PCR, while TCRdb's copy carries only in-frame clones and drops some. Seen here are 350,000 to 400,000 clones, around 91% observed once, and the top ten hold 5% to 8.5%. Sequencing was done on a sample of peripheral blood. The receptors stem from a man aged 18 to 29 with active or convalescent COVID-19.

This chain uses TRBV7-9 with TRBJ1-2; a weak D match, TRBD1 (5 bases). Germline V gives CDR1 SEHNR, CDR2 FQNEAQ (reference sequence). The V end lost 3 bases, the J end lost 0 bases, and 14 bases lay between the germline ends. CDR3 size: 16 residues. CDR3 bases: TGTGCCAGCAGCTTCTATGACAGTCCCACTAACTATGGCTACACCTTC. This gives the protein CASSFYDSPTNYGYTF.

This clone was counted once. The chain couples TRBV6-5 to TRBJ1-1; D might be TRBD1 (6 bases). Germline loops: CDR1 MNHEY, CDR2 SVGAGI. Trimming removed 0 bases at V and 4 bases at J, with 12 bases between. This CDR3 region has 15 residues. The CDR3 spells CASSYSTGWGTEAFF. The CDR3 DNA sequence: TGTGCCAGCAGTTACTCGACAGGTTGGGGCACTGAAGCTTTCTTT.

J is TRBJ2-5 and V is TRBV29-1; TRBD2 aligns across 7 bases. The germline CDR1 and CDR2 sequences are SQVTM and ANQGSEA. This CDR3 is 13 amino acids long. V was clipped by 3 bases and J by 2 bases; unmatched bases: 3. This chain's CDR3 is CSVDPSGQETQYF. The CDR3 DNA is TGCAGCGTTGACCCTAGCGGACAAGAGACCCAGTACTTC.

The J gene is TRBJ1-6, the V gene TRBV28; 10 bases line up with TRBD1. This CDR3 contains 13 residues. J lost 9 bases, V lost 6 bases, and 2 bases had no gene match. The germline V gene encodes CDR1 MDHEN and CDR2 SYDVKM. The CDR3 DNA is TGTGCCAGCAGAGGGGACAGGGGTTCACCCCTCCACTTT. Residues: CASRGDRGSPLHF.

This chain connects TRBV7-6 to TRBJ2-2, with a tentative D call TRBD2 (5 bases). V lost 4 bases, J lost 4 bases, and 7 bases lay in between. CDR3 length: 13 residues. Germline CDR1 is SGHVS and CDR2 is FNYEAQ. This CDR3 is CASSSRGTGELFF. The CDR3 bases are TGTGCCAGCAGCTCCCGGGGCACCGGGGAGCTGTTTTTT.

The chain recombines TRBV9 with TRBJ2-5, with D possibly matching TRBD2 (6 bases). The V end was cut by 4 bases, the J end by 2 bases, with 15 bases between. Germline V gives CDR1 SGDLS, CDR2 YYNGEE. CDR3 length: 15 residues. The CDR3 sequence is CASSSVPGAQETQYF. The DNA of the CDR3 is TGTGCCAGCAGCTCCGTCCCGGGAGCTCAAGAGACCCAGTACTTC.

In its sample, this clone was seen once. V and J are TRBV6-2 or TRBV6-3 and TRBJ2-5; TRBD2 agrees at 13 bases. The CDR3 length is 17 residues. V lost 0 bases to trimming and J lost 6 bases; unmatched junction nucleotides: 7. Germline V gives CDR1 MNHEY, CDR2 SVGEGT. CDR3 protein: CASSYSLAGGHEKTQYF. In DNA, the CDR3 is TGTGCCAGCAGTTACTCACTAGCGGGGGGGCACGAGAAGACCCAGTACTTC.

This sequence joins TRBV2 and TRBJ2-3, with a weak D call TRBD2 (6 bases). Germline values: CDR1 SNHLY, CDR2 FYNNEI. Trimming removed 8 bases at V and 3 bases at J, with 12 bases between. The CDR3 totals 13 residues. Written as DNA, the CDR3 is TGTGCCAGCCCAGACAGCGGGACAGATACGCAGTATTTT. Protein: CASPDSGTDTQYF.